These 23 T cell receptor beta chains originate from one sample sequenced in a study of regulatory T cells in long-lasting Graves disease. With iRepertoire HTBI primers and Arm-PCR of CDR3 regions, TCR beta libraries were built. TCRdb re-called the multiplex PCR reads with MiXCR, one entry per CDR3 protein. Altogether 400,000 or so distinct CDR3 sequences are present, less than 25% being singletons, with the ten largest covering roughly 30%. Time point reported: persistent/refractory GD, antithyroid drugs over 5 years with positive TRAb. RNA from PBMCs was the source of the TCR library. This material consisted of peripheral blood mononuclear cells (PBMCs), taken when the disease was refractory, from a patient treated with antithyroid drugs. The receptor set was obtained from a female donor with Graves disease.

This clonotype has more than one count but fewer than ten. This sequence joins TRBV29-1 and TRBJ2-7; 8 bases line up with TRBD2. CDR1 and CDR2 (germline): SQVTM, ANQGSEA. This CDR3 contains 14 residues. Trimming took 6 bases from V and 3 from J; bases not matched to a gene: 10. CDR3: CSVGIGGRSYEQYF. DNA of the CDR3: TGCAGCGTGGGGATTGGCGGGAGGAGCTACGAGCAGTACTTC.

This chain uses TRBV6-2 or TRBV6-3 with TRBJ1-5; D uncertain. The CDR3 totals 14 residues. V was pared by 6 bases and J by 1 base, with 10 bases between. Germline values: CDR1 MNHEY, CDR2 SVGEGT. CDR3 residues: CASSTLGSNQPQHF. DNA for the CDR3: TGTGCCAGCAGCACCTTGGGGAGCAATCAGCCCCAGCATTTT.

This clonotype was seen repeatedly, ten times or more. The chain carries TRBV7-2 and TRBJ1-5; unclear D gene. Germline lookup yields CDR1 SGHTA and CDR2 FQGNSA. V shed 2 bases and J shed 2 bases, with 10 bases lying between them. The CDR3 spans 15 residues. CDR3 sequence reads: CASSLLSNRNQPQHF. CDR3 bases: TGTGCCAGCAGCTTATTAAGCAACCGCAATCAGCCCCAGCATTTT.

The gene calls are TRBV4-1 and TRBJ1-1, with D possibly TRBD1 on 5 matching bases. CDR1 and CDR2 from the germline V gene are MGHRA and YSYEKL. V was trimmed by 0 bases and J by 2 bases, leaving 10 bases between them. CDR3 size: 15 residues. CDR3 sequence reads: CASSQDYGANTEAFF. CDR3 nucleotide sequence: TGCGCCAGCAGCCAAGACTACGGGGCTAACACTGAAGCTTTCTTT.

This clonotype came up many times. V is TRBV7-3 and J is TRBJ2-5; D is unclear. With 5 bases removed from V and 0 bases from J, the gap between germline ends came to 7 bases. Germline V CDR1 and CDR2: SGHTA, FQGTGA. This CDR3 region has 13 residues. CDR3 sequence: CASSRAYQETQYF. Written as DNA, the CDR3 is TGTGCCAGCAGCCGAGCGTACCAAGAGACCCAGTACTTC.

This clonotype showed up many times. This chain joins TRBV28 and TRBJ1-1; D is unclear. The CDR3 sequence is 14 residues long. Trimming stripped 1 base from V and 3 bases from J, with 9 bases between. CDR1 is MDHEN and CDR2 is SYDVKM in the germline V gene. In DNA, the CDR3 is TGTGCCAGCAGTTTATTCGGGATCGACACTGAAGCTTTCTTT. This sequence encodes CASSLFGIDTEAFF.

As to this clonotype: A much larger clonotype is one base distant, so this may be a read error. CDR3 protein: CASRGTSEGLSYERYF. The DNA for the CDR3 is TGTGCCAGCAGAGGAACTAGCGAGGGATTGTCCTACGAGCGGTACTTC. The chain has TRBV6-2 or TRBV6-3 and TRBJ2-7, with 7 bases lining up with TRBD2. The CDR3 consists of 16 residues. Germline CDR1 and CDR2: MNHEY and SVGEGT.

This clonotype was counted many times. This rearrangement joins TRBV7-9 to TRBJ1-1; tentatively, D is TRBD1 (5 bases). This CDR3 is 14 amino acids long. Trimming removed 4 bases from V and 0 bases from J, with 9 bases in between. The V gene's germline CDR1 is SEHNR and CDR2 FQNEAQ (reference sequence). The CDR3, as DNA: TGTGCCAGCAGCTATCGACAGATGAACACTGAAGCTTTCTTT. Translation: CASSYRQMNTEAFF.

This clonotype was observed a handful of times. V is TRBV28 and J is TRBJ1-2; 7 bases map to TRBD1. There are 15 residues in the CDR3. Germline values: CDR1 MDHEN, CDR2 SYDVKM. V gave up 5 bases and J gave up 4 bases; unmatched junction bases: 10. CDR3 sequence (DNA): TGTGCCAGCAGTGACCGATTCCGGGACAGCTATGGCTACACCTTC. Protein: CASSDRFRDSYGYTF.

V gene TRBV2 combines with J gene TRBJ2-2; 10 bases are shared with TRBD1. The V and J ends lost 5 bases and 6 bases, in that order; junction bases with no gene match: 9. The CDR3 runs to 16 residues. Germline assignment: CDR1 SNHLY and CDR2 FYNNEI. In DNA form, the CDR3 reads TGTGCCAGCAGTTACAAAGGGACAGGGGTCTCCGGGGAGCTGTTTTTT. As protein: CASSYKGTGVSGELFF.

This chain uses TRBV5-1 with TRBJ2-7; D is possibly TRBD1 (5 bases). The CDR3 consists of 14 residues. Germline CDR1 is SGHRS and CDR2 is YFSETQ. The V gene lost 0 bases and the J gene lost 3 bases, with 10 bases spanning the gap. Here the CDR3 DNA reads TGCGCCAGCAGCTTGGCTGAAGGGGTCTACGAGCAGTACTTC. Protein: CASSLAEGVYEQYF.

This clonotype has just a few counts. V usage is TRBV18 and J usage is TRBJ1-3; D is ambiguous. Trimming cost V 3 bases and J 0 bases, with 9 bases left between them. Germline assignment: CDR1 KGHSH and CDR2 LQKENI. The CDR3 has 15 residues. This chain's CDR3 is CASSPSYSSGNTIYF. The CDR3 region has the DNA TGTGCCAGCTCACCCTCCTACAGCTCTGGAAACACCATATATTTT. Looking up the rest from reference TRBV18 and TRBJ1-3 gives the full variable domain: NAGVMQNPRHLVRRRGQEARLRCSPMKGHSHVYWYRQLPEEGLKFMVYLQKENIIDESGMPKERFSAEFPKEGPSILRIQQVVRGDSAAYFCASSPSYSSGNTIYFGEGSWLTVV.

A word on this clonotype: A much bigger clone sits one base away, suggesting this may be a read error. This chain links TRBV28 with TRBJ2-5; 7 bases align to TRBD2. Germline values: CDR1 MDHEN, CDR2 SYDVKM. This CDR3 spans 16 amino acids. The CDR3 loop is CASSPFGGNPQGTQYF. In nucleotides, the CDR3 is TGTGCCAGCAGCCCCTTCGGGGGGAATCCACAAGGGACCCAGTACTTC.

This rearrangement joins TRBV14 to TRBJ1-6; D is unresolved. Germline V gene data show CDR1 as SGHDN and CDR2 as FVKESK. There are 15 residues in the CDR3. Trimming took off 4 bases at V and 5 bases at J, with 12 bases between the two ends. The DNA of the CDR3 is TGTGCCAGCAGCCCGAGGGTCCGGAATAATTCACCCCTCCACTTT. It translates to CASSPRVRNNSPLHF.

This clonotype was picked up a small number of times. The CDR3 region is CASSENRAPGGYTF. The CDR3 DNA reads TGTGCCAGCAGCGAGAACAGGGCGCCGGGAGGCTACACCTTC. V usage is TRBV7-2 and J usage is TRBJ1-2; D is possibly TRBD1 (6 bases). V was pared by 5 bases and J by 8 bases, with 18 bases between. The CDR3 is 14 amino acids. Germline CDR1 is SGHTA and CDR2 is FQGNSA.

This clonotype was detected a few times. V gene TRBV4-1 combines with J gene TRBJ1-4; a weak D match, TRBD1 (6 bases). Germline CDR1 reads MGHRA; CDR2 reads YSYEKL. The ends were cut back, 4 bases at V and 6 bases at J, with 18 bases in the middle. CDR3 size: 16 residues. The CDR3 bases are TGCGCCAGCAGCCCCAATGGGGGGGAGGGGGATGAAAAACTGTTTTTT. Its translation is CASSPNGGEGDEKLFF.

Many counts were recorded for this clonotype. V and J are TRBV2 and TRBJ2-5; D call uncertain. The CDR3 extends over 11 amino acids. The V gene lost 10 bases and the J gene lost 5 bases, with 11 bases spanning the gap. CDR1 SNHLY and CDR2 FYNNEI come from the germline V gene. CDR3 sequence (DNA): TGTGCCACCAAGGTTGCCGAGACCCAGTACTTC. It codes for CATKVAETQYF.

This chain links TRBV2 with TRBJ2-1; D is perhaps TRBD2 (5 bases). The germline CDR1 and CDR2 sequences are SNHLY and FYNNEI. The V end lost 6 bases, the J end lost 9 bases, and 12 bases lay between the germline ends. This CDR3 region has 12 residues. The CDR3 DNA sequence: TGTGCCAGCAGCATGACTACTCGTGAGCAGTTCTTC. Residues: CASSMTTREQFF.

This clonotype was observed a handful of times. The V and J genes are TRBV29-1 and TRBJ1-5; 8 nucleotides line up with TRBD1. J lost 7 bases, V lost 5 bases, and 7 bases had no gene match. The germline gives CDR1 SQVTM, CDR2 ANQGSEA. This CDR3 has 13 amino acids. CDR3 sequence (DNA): TGCAGCGTTCTTCCAGGGGGCGGACAGCCCCAGCATTTT. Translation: CSVLPGGGQPQHF.

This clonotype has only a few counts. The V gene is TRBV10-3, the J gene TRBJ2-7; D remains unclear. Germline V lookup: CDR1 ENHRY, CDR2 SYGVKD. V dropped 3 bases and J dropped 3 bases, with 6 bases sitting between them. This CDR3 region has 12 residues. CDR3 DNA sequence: TGTGCCATCAGTGAAGGCAACTACGAGCAGTACTTC. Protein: CAISEGNYEQYF.

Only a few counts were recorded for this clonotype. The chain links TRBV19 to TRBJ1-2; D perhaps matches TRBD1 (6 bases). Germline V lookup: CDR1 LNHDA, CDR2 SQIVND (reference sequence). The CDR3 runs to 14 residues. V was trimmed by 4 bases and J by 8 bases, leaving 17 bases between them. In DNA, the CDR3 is TGTGCCAGTAGTAGAGGACAGCCTCTACACGGCTACACCTTC. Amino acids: CASSRGQPLHGYTF. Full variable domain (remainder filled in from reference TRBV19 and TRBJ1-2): DGGITQSPKYLFRKEGQNVTLSCEQNLNHDAMYWYRQDPGQGLRLIYYSQIVNDFQKGDIAEGYSVSREKKESFPLTVTSAQKNPTAFYLCASSRGQPLHGYTFGSGTRLTVV.

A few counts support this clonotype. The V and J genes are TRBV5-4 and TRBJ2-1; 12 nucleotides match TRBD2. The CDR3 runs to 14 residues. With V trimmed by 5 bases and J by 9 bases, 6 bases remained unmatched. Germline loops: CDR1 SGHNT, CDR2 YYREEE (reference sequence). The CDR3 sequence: CASRDSSGGVEQFF. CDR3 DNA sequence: TGTGCCAGCAGGGATTCTAGCGGGGGGGTTGAGCAGTTCTTC. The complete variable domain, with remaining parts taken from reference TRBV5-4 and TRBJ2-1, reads ETGVTQSPTHLIKTRGQQVTLRCSSQSGHNTVSWYQQALGQGPQFIFQYYREEENGRGNFPPRFSGLQFPNYSSELNVNALELDDSALYLCASRDSSGGVEQFFGPGTRLTVL.

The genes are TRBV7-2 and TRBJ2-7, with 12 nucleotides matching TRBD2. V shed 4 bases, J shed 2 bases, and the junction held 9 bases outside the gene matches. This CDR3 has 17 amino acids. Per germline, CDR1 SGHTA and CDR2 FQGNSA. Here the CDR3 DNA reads TGTGCCAGCAGCTCGAGACTAGCGGGAGCCCTTACCTACGAGCAGTACTTC. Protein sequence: CASSSRLAGALTYEQYF.